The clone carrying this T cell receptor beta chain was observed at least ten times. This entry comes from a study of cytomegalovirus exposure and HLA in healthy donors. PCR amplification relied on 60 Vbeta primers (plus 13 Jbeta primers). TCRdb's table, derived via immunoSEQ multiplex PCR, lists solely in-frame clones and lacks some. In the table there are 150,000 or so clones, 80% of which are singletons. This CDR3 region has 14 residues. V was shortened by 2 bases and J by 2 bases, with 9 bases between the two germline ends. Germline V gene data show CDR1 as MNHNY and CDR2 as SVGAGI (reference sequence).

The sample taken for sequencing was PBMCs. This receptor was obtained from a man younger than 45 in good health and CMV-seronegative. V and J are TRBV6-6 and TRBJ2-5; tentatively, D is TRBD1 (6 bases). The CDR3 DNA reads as TGTGCCAGCAGTTACACAGGGTCACAAGAGACCCAGTACTTC. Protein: CASSYTGSQETQYF.